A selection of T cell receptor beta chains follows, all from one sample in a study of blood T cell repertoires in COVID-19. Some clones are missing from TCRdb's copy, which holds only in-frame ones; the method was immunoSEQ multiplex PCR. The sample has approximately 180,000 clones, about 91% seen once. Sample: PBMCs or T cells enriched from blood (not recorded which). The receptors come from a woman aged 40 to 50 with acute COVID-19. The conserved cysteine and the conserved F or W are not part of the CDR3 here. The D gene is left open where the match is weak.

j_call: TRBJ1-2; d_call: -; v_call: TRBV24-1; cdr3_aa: ATSDSRGYGYT
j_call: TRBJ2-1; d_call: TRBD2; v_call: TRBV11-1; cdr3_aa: ASLPPGLGDNEQF
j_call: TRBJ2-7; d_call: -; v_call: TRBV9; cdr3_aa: ASSVFSTGRYEQY
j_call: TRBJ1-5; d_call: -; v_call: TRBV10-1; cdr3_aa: ASRAVGSNQPQH
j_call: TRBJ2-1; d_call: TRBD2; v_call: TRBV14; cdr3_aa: ASSRGRLAGSYNEQF
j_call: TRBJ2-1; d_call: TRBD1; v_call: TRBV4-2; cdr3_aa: ASSPRPTGGLGNEQF
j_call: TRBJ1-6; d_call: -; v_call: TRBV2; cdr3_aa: ASSGTAPNSPLH
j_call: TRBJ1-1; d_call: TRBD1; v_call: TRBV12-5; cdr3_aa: ASGAGGPGNTEAF
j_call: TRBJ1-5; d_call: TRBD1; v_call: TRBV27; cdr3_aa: ASSLLSSGGINQPQH
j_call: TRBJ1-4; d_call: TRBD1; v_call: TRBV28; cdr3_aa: ASSLPQGTGEKLF
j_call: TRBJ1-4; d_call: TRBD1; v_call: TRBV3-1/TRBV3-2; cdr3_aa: ASSQVNRGWLF
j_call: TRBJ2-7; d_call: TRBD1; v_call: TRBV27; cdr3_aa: ASSQRGRGQVSEQY
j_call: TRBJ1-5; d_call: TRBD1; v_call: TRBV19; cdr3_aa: ASSIGRGYNQPQH
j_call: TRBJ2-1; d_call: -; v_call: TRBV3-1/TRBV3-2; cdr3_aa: ASSQAGDTDNEQF
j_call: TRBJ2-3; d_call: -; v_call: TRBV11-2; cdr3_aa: ASSRGTDTQY
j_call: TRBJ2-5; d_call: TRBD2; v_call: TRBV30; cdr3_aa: AWGDGGLAGAKTQY
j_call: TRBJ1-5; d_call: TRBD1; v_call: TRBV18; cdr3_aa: ASSERQGDQPQH
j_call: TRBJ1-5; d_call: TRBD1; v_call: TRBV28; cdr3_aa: ASSSGQGLSQPQH
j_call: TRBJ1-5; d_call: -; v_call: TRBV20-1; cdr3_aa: SASGLGYSNQPQH
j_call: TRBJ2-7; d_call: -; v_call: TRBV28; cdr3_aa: ASSSKADPPAEQY
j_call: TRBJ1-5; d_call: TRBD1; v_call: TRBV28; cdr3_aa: ASSLYGQGISNQPQH
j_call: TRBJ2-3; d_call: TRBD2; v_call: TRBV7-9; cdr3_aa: ASSPSWTSGGATDTQY
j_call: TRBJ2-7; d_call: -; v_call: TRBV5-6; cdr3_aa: ASSFRRRQYEQY
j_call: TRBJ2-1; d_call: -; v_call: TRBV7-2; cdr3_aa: ASSDFEVDSYNEQF
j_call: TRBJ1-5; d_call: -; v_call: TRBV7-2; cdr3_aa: ASSPGHDSNQPQH
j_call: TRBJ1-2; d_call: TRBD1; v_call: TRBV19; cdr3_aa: ATSFKGQESLYGYT
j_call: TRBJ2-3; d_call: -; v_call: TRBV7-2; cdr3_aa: ASSLAGSFGATQY
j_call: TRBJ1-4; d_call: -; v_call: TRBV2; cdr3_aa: ASRLGGTNEKLF
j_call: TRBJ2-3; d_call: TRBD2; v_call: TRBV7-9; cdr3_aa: ASSLIGTSGLDTQY
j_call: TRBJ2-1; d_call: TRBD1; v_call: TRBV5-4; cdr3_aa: ASHLPGQGYNEQF
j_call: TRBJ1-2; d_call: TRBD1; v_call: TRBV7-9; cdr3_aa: ASSPGTGGTSYGYT
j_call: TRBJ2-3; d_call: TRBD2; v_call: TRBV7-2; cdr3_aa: ASCAVAGVSTDTQY
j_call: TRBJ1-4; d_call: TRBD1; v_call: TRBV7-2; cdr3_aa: ASSFDRVEKLF
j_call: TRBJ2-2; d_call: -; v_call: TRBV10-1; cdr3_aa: AFSSADGASTWVISPTGELF
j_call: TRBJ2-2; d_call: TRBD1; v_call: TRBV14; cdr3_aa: ASSLTGVYTGELF
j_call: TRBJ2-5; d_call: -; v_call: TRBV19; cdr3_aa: ASITGETQY
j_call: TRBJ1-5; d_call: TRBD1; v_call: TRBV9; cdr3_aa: ASSETGGYQPQH
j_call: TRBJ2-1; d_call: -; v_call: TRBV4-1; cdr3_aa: ASSQDRREANEQF
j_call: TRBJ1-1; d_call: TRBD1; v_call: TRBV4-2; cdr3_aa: ASSQPTGATEAF
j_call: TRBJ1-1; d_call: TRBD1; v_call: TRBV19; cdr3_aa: ASSVMTGGGTEAF
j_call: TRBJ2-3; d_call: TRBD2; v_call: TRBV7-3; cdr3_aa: ASSLRLAGGADTQY
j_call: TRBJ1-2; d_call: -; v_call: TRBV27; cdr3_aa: ASSSPGDVYGYT